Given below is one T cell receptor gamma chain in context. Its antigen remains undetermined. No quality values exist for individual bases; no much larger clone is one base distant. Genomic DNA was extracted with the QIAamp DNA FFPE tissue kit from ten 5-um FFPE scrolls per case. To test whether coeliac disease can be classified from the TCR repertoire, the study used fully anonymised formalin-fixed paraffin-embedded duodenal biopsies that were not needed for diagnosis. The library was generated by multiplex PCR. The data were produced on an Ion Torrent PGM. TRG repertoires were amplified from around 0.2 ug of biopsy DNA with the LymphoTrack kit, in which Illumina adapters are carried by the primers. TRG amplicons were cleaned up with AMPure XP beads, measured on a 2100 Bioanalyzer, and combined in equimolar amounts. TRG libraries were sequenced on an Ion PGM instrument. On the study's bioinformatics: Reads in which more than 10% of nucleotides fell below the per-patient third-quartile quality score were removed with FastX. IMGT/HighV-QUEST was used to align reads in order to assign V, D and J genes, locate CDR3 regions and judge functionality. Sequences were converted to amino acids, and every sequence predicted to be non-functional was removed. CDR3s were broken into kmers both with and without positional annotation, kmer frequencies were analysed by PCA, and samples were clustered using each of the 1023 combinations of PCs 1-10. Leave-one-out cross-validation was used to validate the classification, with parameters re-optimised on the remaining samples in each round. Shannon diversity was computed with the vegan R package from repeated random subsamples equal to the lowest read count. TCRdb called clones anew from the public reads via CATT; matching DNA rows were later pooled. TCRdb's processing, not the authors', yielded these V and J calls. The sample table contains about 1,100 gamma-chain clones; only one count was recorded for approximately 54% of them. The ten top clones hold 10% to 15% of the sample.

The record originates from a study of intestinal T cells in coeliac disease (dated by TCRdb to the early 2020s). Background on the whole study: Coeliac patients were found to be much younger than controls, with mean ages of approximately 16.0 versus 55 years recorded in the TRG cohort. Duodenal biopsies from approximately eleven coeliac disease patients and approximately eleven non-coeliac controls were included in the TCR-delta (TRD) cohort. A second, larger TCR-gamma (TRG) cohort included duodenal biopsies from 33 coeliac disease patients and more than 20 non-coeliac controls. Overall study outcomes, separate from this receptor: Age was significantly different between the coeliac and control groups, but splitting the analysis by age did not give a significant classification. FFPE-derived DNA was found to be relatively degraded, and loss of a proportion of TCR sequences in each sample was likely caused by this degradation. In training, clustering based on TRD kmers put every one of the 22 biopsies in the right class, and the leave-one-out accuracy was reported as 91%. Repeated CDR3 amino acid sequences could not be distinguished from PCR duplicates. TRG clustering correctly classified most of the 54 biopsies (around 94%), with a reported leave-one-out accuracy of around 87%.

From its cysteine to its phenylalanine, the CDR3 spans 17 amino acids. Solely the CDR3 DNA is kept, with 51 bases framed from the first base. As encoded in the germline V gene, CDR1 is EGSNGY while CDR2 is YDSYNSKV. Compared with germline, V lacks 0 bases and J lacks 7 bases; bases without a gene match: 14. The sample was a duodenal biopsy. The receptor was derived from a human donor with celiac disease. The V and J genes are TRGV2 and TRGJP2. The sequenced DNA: TGTGCCACCTGGGACGGGCCGGGGGGGTGTGATGATTGGATCAAGACGTTT. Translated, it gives CATWDGPGGCDDWIKTF.